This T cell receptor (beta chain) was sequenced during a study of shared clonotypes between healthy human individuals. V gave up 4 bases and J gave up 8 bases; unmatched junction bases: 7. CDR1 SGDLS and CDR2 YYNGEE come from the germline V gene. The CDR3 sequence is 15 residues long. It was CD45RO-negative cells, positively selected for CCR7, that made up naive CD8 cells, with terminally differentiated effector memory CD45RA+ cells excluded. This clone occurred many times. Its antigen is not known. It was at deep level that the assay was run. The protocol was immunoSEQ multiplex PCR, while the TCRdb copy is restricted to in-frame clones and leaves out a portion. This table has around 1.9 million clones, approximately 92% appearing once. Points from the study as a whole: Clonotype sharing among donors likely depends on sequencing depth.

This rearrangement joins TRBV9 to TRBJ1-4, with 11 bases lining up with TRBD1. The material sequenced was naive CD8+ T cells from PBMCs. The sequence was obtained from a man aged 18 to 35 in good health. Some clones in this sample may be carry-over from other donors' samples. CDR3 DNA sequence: TGTGCCAGCAGCCCCGGACAGGGGGCTTTAGAAAAACTGTTTTTT. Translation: CASSPGQGALEKLFF.